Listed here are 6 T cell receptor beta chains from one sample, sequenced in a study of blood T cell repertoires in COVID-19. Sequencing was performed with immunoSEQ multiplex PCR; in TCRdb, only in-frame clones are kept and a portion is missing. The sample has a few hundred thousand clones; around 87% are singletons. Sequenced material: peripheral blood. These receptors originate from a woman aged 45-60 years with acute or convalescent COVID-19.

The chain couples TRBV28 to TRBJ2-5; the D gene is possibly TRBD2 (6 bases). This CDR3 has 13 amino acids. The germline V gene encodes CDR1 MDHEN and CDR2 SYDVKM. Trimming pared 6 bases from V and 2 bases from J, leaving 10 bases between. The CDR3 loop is CASRRLVQETQYF. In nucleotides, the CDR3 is TGTGCCAGCAGGAGACTAGTTCAAGAGACCCAGTACTTC.

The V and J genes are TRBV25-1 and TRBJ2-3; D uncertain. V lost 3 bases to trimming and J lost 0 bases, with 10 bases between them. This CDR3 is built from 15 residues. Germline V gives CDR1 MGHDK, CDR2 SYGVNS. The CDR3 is CASSEVGSSTDTQYF. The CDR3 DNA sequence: TGTGCCAGCAGTGAGGTCGGGTCTAGCACAGATACGCAGTATTTT.

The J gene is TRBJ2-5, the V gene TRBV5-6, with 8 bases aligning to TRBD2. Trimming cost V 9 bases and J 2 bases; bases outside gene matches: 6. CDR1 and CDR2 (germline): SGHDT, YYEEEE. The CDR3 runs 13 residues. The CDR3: CATLLAGQETQYF. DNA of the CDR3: TGTGCCACTCTCCTAGCGGGTCAAGAGACCCAGTACTTC.

The CDR3 bases are TGCGCCAGCAGGACTAGCAGCGGGGAGCTGTTTTTT. Amino acids: CASRTSSGELFF. The gene calls are TRBV5-1 and TRBJ2-2; 7 positions match TRBD2. This CDR3 region has 12 residues. CDR1 and CDR2 from the germline V gene are SGHRS and YFSETQ. The trim removed 5 bases at V and 7 bases at J, leaving 2 bases unmatched.

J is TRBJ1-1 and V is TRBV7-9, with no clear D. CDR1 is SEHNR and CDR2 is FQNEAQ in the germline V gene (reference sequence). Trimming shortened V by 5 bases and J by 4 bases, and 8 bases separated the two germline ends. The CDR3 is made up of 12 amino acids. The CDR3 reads CASSRESTEAFF. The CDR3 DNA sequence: TGTGCCAGCAGCCGAGAGAGCACTGAAGCTTTCTTT.

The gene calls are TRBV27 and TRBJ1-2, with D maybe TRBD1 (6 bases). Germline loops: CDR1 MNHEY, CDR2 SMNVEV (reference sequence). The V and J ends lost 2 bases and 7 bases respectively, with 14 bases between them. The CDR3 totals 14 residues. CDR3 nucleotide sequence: TGTGCCAGCAGTTTAGGGCAGGGGTTGGGTGGCTACACCTTC. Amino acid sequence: CASSLGQGLGGYTF.